The following is a T cell receptor beta chain sequence with its context. This clonotype was counted a few times. The clone's antigen remains unknown. Qualities for individual bases were not recorded, and no much larger clone is one base off. This record belongs to a study of T-cell reconstitution after alpha-beta-depleted transplantation in children (dated by TCRdb to 2016 to 2017). About the study as a whole: T-cell immune reconstitution after TCRalphabeta/CD19-depleted allogeneic hematopoietic cell transplantation in children was quantitatively tracked in the study by means of TCR repertoire profiling.

Paper-wide results and their limitations: About two months after transplant, the apparently early recovery of alphabetaT-cell counts reportedly depended on just several hundred clones that had expanded rapidly and came from non-depleted graft cells. Over the following months the frequencies of hyperexpanded clones went down, and after one year T-cell counts and TCRbeta diversity were mostly credited to newly produced T cells. In some patients, the high TCRbeta diversity seen at day 60 was put down to recipient T cells and intrathymic progenitors that had survived conditioning.

According to the study, the label for this sample's treatment or condition signals: allogeneic hematopoietic cell transplantation with graft depleted of TCRalphabeta T cells and CD19 B cells. TCRalphabeta/CD19-depleted allogeneic hematopoietic cell grafts were given to the transplant recipients, all of whom were children. The CDR3 goes from the cysteine to the phenylalanine over 14 residues. Left in the record is the CDR3 DNA by itself, 42 bases read in frame from the first base. The junction shows trimming of 2 bases on V and 2 bases on J, plus 9 bases between the germline ends. CDR1 SGHVS and CDR2 FQNEAQ are derived from the germline V gene. The library was produced with PCR. The sample was run on an Illumina HiSeq 2500. TCR library preparation used molecular barcoding, with unique molecular identifiers applied to normalize quantification of the TCRbeta repertoire. TCRdb reworked the public reads: Q25 trimming with fastp, MiXCR clone assembly, productive beta chains retained. Here each entry gathers all rows of one CDR3 protein and keeps the most common genes and DNA. Here the sample has more than 200,000 distinct CDR3 sequences; about 8.7% occur a single time. Clones ranked in the top ten supply roughly 36% of the sample.

The chain was built from TRBV7-8 and TRBJ1-2; no D gene call is confident. This clonotype was sampled from a male patient between 2 and 15 years old who had a stem cell transplant for acute myeloid leukemia, so the T cells may come from the graft donor. The specimen was PBMCs, mostly from graft donor cells, collected 360 days after TCRalphabeta/CD19-depleted stem cell transplant. The CDR3 here reads CASSLNVGNYGYTF. The DNA sequence follows: TGTGCCAGCAGCTTAAATGTGGGGAACTATGGCTACACCTTC.